This TCR beta chain was documented in a study of T cell responses to AZD1222 COVID-19 vaccine. Whole-study results and caveats: White British people made up most donors, females outnumbered males, and clonal diversity was possibly underestimated.

Profiled with immunoSEQ multiplex PCR; TCRdb holds only in-frame clones, not every one. The sample has 65,000 to 75,000 clones, 80% seen once; the top ten hold 47%. Note on this clone: Antigen specificity is unknown.

This CDR3 comprises 13 residues. The germline V gene has CDR1 MDHEN and CDR2 SYDVKM. V gave up 8 bases and J gave up 0 bases, with 10 bases separating them. Sequenced here: peripheral blood, sampled 28 days after the second AZD1222 dose. This clonotype was obtained from an adult who received the AZD1222 COVID-19 vaccine. The V gene is TRBV28, the J gene TRBJ1-1; no clear D. The CDR3 region has the DNA TGTGCCAGCGGAGAGGCTCTGAACACTGAAGCTTTCTTT. It is translated as CASGEALNTEAFF.